The 13 T cell receptor beta chains given below trace back to one sample, sequenced in a study of T-cell reconstitution after alpha-beta-depleted transplantation in children. The library targeted TCRbeta and was prepared with unique molecular identifiers. TCRdb called the PCR reads again in MiXCR, with one record for every CDR3 protein. The data show around 100,000 distinct CDR3 sequences, over 9% seen once. This material consisted of PBMCs, taken before TCRalphabeta/CD19-depleted stem cell transplant. Every receptor here comes from a boy younger than 10 with acute lymphoblastic leukemia, due to receive a stem cell transplant.

This clonotype was picked up many times. V gene TRBV7-6 combines with J gene TRBJ1-1; D is possibly TRBD1 (6 bases). This CDR3 is 15 amino acids long. The germline CDR1 and CDR2 sequences are SGHVS and FNYEAQ. V lost 2 bases and J 5 bases, leaving 15 bases between the germline ends. In DNA form, the CDR3 reads TGTGCCAGCAGCTTAAACGCAGGGGTGCGGACTGAAGCTTTCTTT. The encoded protein is CASSLNAGVRTEAFF.

This clonotype was recorded many times. The genes are TRBV9 and TRBJ2-1; no definite D call. Between the trimmed V and J ends, which lost 0 bases and 5 bases, there was a span of 3 bases. This CDR3 contains 12 residues. Germline values: CDR1 SGDLS, CDR2 YYNGEE. The CDR3 DNA follows: TGTGCCAGCAGCGTAGGGAACAATGAGCAGTTCTTC. It codes for CASSVGNNEQFF.

This clonotype is labeled medium-sized. The J gene is TRBJ2-3, the V gene TRBV7-8; a possible D gene is TRBD2 (7 bases). This CDR3 has 16 residues. The ends were cut back, 3 bases at V and 5 bases at J, with 18 bases in the middle. Germline-derived CDR1 and CDR2 are SGHVS and FQNEAQ. CDR3 amino acids: CASSFPSGGGIDTQYF. DNA of the CDR3: TGTGCCAGCAGCTTTCCTAGCGGAGGGGGGATAGATACGCAGTATTTT.

The chain carries TRBV20-1 and TRBJ2-3; D is unclear. The CDR3 has 14 amino acids. CDR1 is DFQATT, CDR2 SNEGSKA, per germline (reference sequence). V lost 0 bases to trimming and J lost 6 bases, with 13 bases between them. This CDR3 is CSARDLYASDTQYF. The CDR3 DNA is TGCAGTGCTAGAGATCTCTACGCATCGGATACGCAGTATTTT.

V is TRBV7-9 and J is TRBJ2-2, with 8 positions matching TRBD1. V gave up 3 bases and J gave up 3 bases; unmatched junction bases: 0. Germline V gives CDR1 SEHNR, CDR2 FQNEAQ (reference sequence). There are 14 residues in the CDR3. CDR3 nucleotides: TGTGCCAGCAGCTTGACAGGGGACACCGGGGAGCTGTTTTTT. It yields the protein CASSLTGDTGELFF.

This clonotype has just a few counts. The chain recombines TRBV7-8 with TRBJ2-7; TRBD1 matches at 7 bases. The CDR3 has 15 amino acids. J was trimmed by 5 bases and V by 5 bases; bases with no gene match: 12. Germline CDR1 and CDR2: SGHVS and FQNEAQ. CDR3 protein: CASSLLAGGQDEQYF. DNA of the CDR3: TGTGCCAGCAGCCTCCTGGCAGGGGGTCAGGACGAGCAGTACTTC.

This clonotype was recorded many times. The rearrangement joins TRBV24-1 to TRBJ2-7; possibly TRBD1 for D (7 bases). Germline values: CDR1 KGHDR, CDR2 SFDVKD. The ends were cut back, 9 bases at V and 0 bases at J, with 11 bases in the middle. This CDR3 spans 13 amino acids. In nucleotides, the CDR3 is TGTGCCACCCAGGGGGGTTACTCCTACGAGCAGTACTTC. This gives the protein CATQGGYSYEQYF.

This clonotype came up a few times. The chain recombines TRBV5-1 with TRBJ1-2, with TRBD1 matching over 9 bases. This CDR3 region has 14 residues. Germline CDR1 is SGHRS and CDR2 is YFSETQ. V dropped 4 bases and J dropped 5; count of bases not matched to a gene: 6. The CDR3 protein is CASSHRGPFYGYTF. The CDR3 DNA follows: TGCGCCAGCAGCCACAGGGGGCCGTTTTATGGCTACACCTTC.

The V and J genes are TRBV5-6 and TRBJ2-5; D remains ambiguous. The CDR3 totals 13 residues. Looked up from germline, CDR1 is SGHDT and CDR2 is YYEEEE. Trimming stripped 0 bases from V and 0 bases from J, with 3 bases between. CDR3 residues: CASSLGDQETQYF. CDR3 DNA sequence: TGTGCCAGCAGCTTGGGGGACCAAGAGACCCAGTACTTC.

The V call is TRBV5-1, the J call TRBJ2-1; 9 positions agree with TRBD2. V dropped 4 bases and J dropped 2; count of bases not matched to a gene: 13. The CDR3 extends over 18 amino acids. CDR1 is SGHRS, CDR2 YFSETQ, per germline. CDR3 sequence (DNA): TGCGCCAGCAGCGTACACCACGTCGAGCGGGGGGCCTACAATGAGCAGTTCTTC. Protein: CASSVHHVERGAYNEQFF.

This clonotype has more than one count but fewer than ten. This chain links TRBV7-9 with TRBJ2-4; D gene unclear. This CDR3 has 16 amino acids. V lost 5 bases and J lost 1, with 15 bases in between. Germline CDR1 and CDR2: SEHNR and FQNEAQ (reference sequence). The CDR3 sequence is CASSRTPSEAKNIQYF. The CDR3 DNA is TGTGCCAGCAGCCGTACACCCTCGGAGGCCAAAAACATTCAGTACTTC.

This clonotype has more than one count but fewer than ten. J is TRBJ2-7 and V is TRBV29-1, with TRBD1 identical over 8 bases. The CDR3 has 13 amino acids. Germline values: CDR1 SQVTM, CDR2 ANQGSEA. The J segment lost 6 bases and the V segment lost 6 bases, leaving 10 bases of the junction unmatched. The CDR3 reads CSVLGQGEGEQYF. The CDR3 DNA sequence: TGCAGCGTCCTAGGACAGGGCGAGGGCGAGCAGTACTTC.

This clonotype showed up many times. The chain joins TRBV4-1 to TRBJ2-2; D gene uncertain. CDR1 is MGHRA, CDR2 YSYEKL, per germline. This CDR3 has 18 residues. V was clipped by 0 bases and J by 2 bases, with 16 bases between them. The CDR3 nucleotides are TGCGCCAGCAGCCAAGAACCTTTCCACTCGGGTAACACCGGGGAGCTGTTTTTT. This translates into CASSQEPFHSGNTGELFF.